The 30 T cell receptor beta chains below were found in one sample sequenced in a study of OX40 agonist ivuxolimab in advanced cancers. Produced via immunoSEQ multiplex PCR; TCRdb's table is partial and in-frame only. The table has tens of thousands of clones, 90% to 95% seen once. This material consisted of CD4+ or CD8+ T cells sorted from blood, taken in a trial of the OX40 agonist ivuxolimab. The receptors shown here come from an adult with an advanced solid tumor such as melanoma, head and neck, liver or kidney cancer.

This chain uses TRBV5-1 with TRBJ1-1; D remains ambiguous. CDR1 and CDR2 (germline): SGHRS, YFSETQ. This CDR3 contains 14 residues. Trimming shortened V by 5 bases and J by 0 bases, and 11 bases separated the two germline ends. The CDR3 DNA reads TGCGCCAGCAGTGTCGGGTCTCTGAACACTGAAGCTTTCTTT. It is translated as CASSVGSLNTEAFF. The entire variable domain, with the rest obtained from reference TRBV5-1 and TRBJ1-1, is as follows: KAGVTQTPRYLIKTRGQQVTLSCSPISGHRSVSWYQQTPGQGLQFLFEYFSETQRNKGNFPGRFSGRQFSNSRSEMNVSTLELGDSALYLCASSVGSLNTEAFFGQGTRLTVV.

This chain connects TRBV19 to TRBJ2-7; 7 bases are shared with TRBD1. Trimming removed 3 bases from V and 7 bases from J; junction bases left unmatched: 6. In germline, CDR1 is LNHDA, CDR2 SQIVND (reference sequence). The CDR3 is 13 residues long. The CDR3 DNA sequence: TGTGCCAGTAGTATTACAGGGGCCGGGGAGCAGTACTTC. It is translated as CASSITGAGEQYF.

This chain links TRBV30 with TRBJ2-3, with TRBD2 matching over 11 bases. Germline trimming cut 3 bases from V and 6 bases from J; bases unmatched to any gene: 5. CDR1 and CDR2 from the germline V gene are GTSNPN and SVGIG (reference sequence). The length of the CDR3 is 14 residues. The CDR3 DNA reads TGTGCCTGGAGCGAGACTAGCGGGAAGGATACGCAGTATTTT. It encodes CAWSETSGKDTQYF.

The genes are TRBV12-5 and TRBJ1-4; D unresolved. V was cut by 1 base and J by 7 bases, with 4 bases left in between. The CDR3 loop spans 12 amino acids. In germline, CDR1 is LGHNT, CDR2 FRNRAP. The CDR3 loop is CASGLGLEKLFF. CDR3 nucleotides: TGTGCTAGTGGTTTGGGGCTTGAAAAACTGTTTTTT.

This clone has more than one count but fewer than ten. The V call is TRBV6-1, the J call TRBJ1-6; D perhaps matches TRBD1 (5 bases). Between the trimmed V and J ends, which lost 5 bases and 9 bases, there was a span of 14 bases. Germline V gives CDR1 MNHNS, CDR2 SASEGT. This CDR3 has 14 amino acids. Written as DNA, the CDR3 is TGTGCCAGCAGTTCAGGAGGGGCAAGTTCACCCCTCCACTTT. This translates into CASSSGGASSPLHF.

The chain combines TRBV2 with TRBJ2-2; 7 positions match TRBD1. Losses at the gene ends were 5 bases for V and 2 bases for J; bases not matched to a gene: 11. From germline, CDR1 is SNHLY and CDR2 FYNNEI. The CDR3 is made up of 17 amino acids. CDR3 in amino acids: CASSTARDRANTGELFF. The CDR3 DNA is TGTGCCAGCAGTACCGCCCGAGACAGGGCCAACACCGGGGAGCTGTTTTTT.

This sequence joins TRBV10-3 and TRBJ2-7; TRBD2 is a possible D gene (5 bases). V lost 3 bases, J lost 3 bases, and 18 bases lay in between. The CDR3 extends over 16 amino acids. The germline gives CDR1 ENHRY, CDR2 SYGVKD. The CDR3 sequence: CAISEYELGPNYEQYF. CDR3 sequence (DNA): TGTGCCATCAGTGAATACGAACTAGGGCCGAACTACGAGCAGTACTTC.

The gene calls are TRBV19 and TRBJ1-2; 8 nucleotides match TRBD1. From germline, CDR1 is LNHDA and CDR2 SQIVND (reference sequence). After removal of 5 bases from V and 3 bases from J, the junction contained 2 bases not matched to a gene. The CDR3 totals 13 residues. The CDR3 loop is CASSPGGDYGYTF. CDR3 in DNA: TGTGCCAGTAGTCCAGGGGGCGACTATGGCTACACCTTC.

V and J are TRBV9 and TRBJ2-1; TRBD2 agrees at 8 bases. The V and J ends lost 4 bases and 8 bases, in that order; junction bases with no gene match: 11. The V gene's germline CDR1 is SGDLS and CDR2 YYNGEE. CDR3 length: 15 residues. The CDR3 region is CASSPVRGGGDEQFF. CDR3 nucleotides: TGTGCCAGCAGCCCCGTTCGGGGGGGTGGCGATGAGCAGTTCTTC.

The rearrangement links TRBV7-8 to TRBJ1-6, with TRBD1 matching over 7 bases. Germline assignment: CDR1 SGHVS and CDR2 FQNEAQ. The CDR3 covers 15 residues. V was clipped by 6 bases and J by 6 bases; unmatched bases: 8. Here the CDR3 DNA reads TGTGCCAGCAGACCGGCGCGGGACAGTAATTCACCCCTCCACTTT. Translation: CASRPARDSNSPLHF.

This chain joins TRBV7-3 and TRBJ1-1; D may be TRBD1 (5 bases). This CDR3 is built from 13 residues. Trimming pared 2 bases from V and 1 base from J, leaving 5 bases between. CDR1 SGHTA and CDR2 FQGTGA come from the germline V gene. DNA for the CDR3: TGTGCCAGCAGCTTACAGGGGAACACTGAAGCTTTCTTT. It specifies CASSLQGNTEAFF.

The rearrangement joins TRBV7-6 to TRBJ2-7; weak D call: TRBD1 (5 bases). Deletions cut 3 bases from V and 5 bases from J, with 11 bases between. Germline CDR1 is SGHVS and CDR2 is FNYEAQ. This CDR3 comprises 13 residues. The CDR3 nucleotides are TGTGCCAGCAGCTTGACAGTTAGCCACGAGCAGTACTTC. This translates into CASSLTVSHEQYF.

This sequence joins TRBV6-1 and TRBJ1-2, with D tentatively TRBD1 (6 bases). V dropped 7 bases and J dropped 4 bases, with 16 bases sitting between them. The CDR3 is 14 amino acids. Germline values: CDR1 MNHNS, CDR2 SASEGT. CDR3 in amino acids: CASTLLMDSYGYTF. CDR3 nucleotides: TGTGCCAGCACCCTACTCATGGACAGCTATGGCTACACCTTC.

V is TRBV7-2 and J is TRBJ2-4, with 11 bases lining up with TRBD2. Germline V CDR1 and CDR2: SGHTA, FQGNSA. After removal of 4 bases from V and 8 bases from J, the junction contained 10 bases not matched to a gene. This CDR3 region has 16 residues. The CDR3 nucleotides read TGTGCCAGCAGCTCCGAGGGACTAGCGGCCTCGGACATTCAGTACTTC. Translating it yields CASSSEGLAASDIQYF.

The chain links TRBV19 to TRBJ1-1, with D possibly matching TRBD1 (5 bases). This CDR3 is built from 12 residues. In germline, CDR1 is LNHDA, CDR2 SQIVND (reference sequence). The V and J ends lost 1 base and 6 bases respectively, with 6 bases between them. The CDR3 loop reads CASSIGGAEAFF. The CDR3 DNA sequence: TGTGCCAGTAGTATAGGGGGGGCTGAAGCTTTCTTT.

Notes on this clone: The sample holds other DNA sequences that translate to the same CDR3. The V and J genes are TRBV19 and TRBJ2-7; 9 bases match TRBD1. The CDR3 loop spans 14 amino acids. V lost 6 bases to trimming and J lost 3 bases; unmatched junction nucleotides: 6. Germline V gene sequence: CDR1 LNHDA, CDR2 SQIVND (reference sequence). The CDR3 sequence is CASSSGTGSYEQYF. The CDR3 bases are TGTGCCAGTAGCTCCGGGACAGGGAGCTACGAGCAGTACTTC.

The chain couples TRBV9 to TRBJ2-7; D is possibly TRBD2 (6 bases). V lost 7 bases and J lost 7, with 9 bases in between. The CDR3 has 10 residues. Germline CDR1 and CDR2: SGDLS and YYNGEE. In DNA form, the CDR3 reads TGTGCCAGCGCGGGGCAAGAGCAGTACTTC. Its translation: CASAGQEQYF.

CDR3 coding DNA: TGTGCCAGCAGCCAAGAGGGTCCACTACTGTTTTTT. Encoded protein: CASSQEGPLLFF. This chain links TRBV4-2 with TRBJ1-4; D ambiguous. V lost 0 bases and J 13 bases, leaving 9 bases between the germline ends. The germline V gene encodes CDR1 LGHNA and CDR2 YNFKEQ. The CDR3 spans 12 residues.

The chain carries TRBV19 and TRBJ1-1, with no clear D. This CDR3 region has 13 residues. With 10 bases removed from V and 0 bases from J, the gap between germline ends came to 12 bases. Germline V CDR1 and CDR2: LNHDA, SQIVND (reference sequence). CDR3 sequence (DNA): TGTGCCACAGACGGGATTTTGAACACTGAAGCTTTCTTT. This encodes CATDGILNTEAFF.

This sequence joins TRBV7-9 and TRBJ1-6, with 9 bases identical to TRBD1. The V gene's germline CDR1 is SEHNR and CDR2 FQNEAQ (reference sequence). V was pared by 7 bases and J by 5 bases, with 6 bases of the junction left unmatched. CDR3 length: 15 amino acids. This CDR3 reads CASTLRQGDNSPLHF. CDR3 coding DNA: TGTGCCAGCACGCTACGACAGGGGGATAATTCACCCCTCCACTTT. Drawing the rest from reference TRBV7-9 and TRBJ1-6, the complete variable domain is DTGVSQNPRHKITKRGQNVTFRCDPISEHNRLYWYRQTLGQGPEFLTYFQNEAQLEKSRLLSDRFSAERPKGSFSTLEIQRTEQGDSAMYLCASTLRQGDNSPLHFGNGTRLTVT.

The chain has TRBV28 and TRBJ2-1, with TRBD2 identical over 13 bases. The ends lost 3 bases at V and 4 bases at J; junction bases unmatched: 15. This CDR3 spans 20 amino acids. The germline V gene encodes CDR1 MDHEN and CDR2 SYDVKM. CDR3 sequence (DNA): TGTGCCAGCAGTTTCCAACTGCCCCTCGGGACTAGCGGGGTATACAATGAGCAGTTCTTC. Translation gives CASSFQLPLGTSGVYNEQFF.

This chain joins TRBV4-3 and TRBJ2-1; 14 bases match TRBD2. Trimming cost V 1 base and J 1 base; bases outside gene matches: 3. The germline CDR1 and CDR2 sequences are LGHNA and YSLEER. The CDR3 loop spans 18 amino acids. The CDR3 DNA sequence: TGCGCCAGCAGCCAAGGGACTAGCGGGGGGACGTCCTACAATGAGCAGTTCTTC. Its protein is CASSQGTSGGTSYNEQFF.

The chain carries TRBV10-1 and TRBJ2-2, with TRBD1 identical over 9 bases. This CDR3 has 17 residues. Germline values: CDR1 WNHNN, CDR2 SYGVQD (reference sequence). V shed 0 bases and J 4 bases; nucleotides not matched to a gene: 6. The CDR3 here is CASSESGTGRITGELFF. CDR3 sequence (DNA): TGCGCCAGCAGTGAGTCGGGGACAGGGCGGATCACCGGGGAGCTGTTTTTT.

Comments on this clone: At one of its ends the junction is not consistent with the germline gene, which may arise from a read error. CDR3 loop: CASSPTGTGASF. As DNA, the CDR3 is TGTGCCAGCAGCCCAACCGGGACAGGGGCCTCCTTC. The chain joins TRBV9 to TRBJ1-2; 10 bases align to TRBD1. The CDR3 covers 12 residues. Germline V gene data show CDR1 as SGDLS and CDR2 as YYNGEE.

The rearrangement links TRBV9 to TRBJ2-7; 10 bases are shared with TRBD2. CDR1 SGDLS and CDR2 YYNGEE come from the germline V gene. The CDR3 extends over 16 amino acids. J lost 3 bases, V lost 1 base, and 7 bases had no gene match. The CDR3 coding sequence is TGTGCCAGCAGCGTAAGGGCTAGCGGGGGTCTCTACGAGCAGTACTTC. This encodes CASSVRASGGLYEQYF.

The CDR3 sequence: CASRSGLRGRVEKLFF. The CDR3 DNA sequence: TGTGCAAGTCGCTCCGGTTTAAGGGGGAGGGTTGAAAAACTGTTTTTT. The rearrangement uses TRBV12-2 and TRBJ1-4. TRBV12-2 is classified as a pseudogene. This CDR3 region has 16 residues.

V usage is TRBV5-6 and J usage is TRBJ2-5; tentatively, D is TRBD1 (5 bases). The J call may be mistaken, given a closer DNA end match to TRBJ2-7. The germline CDR1 and CDR2 sequences are SGHDT and YYEEEE. The CDR3 has 15 amino acids. The CDR3 coding sequence is TGTGCCAGCAGCTTGGGGCAGGGAACCACCTACGAGCAGTACTTC. Translating it yields CASSLGQGTTYEQYF.

This sequence joins TRBV5-1 and TRBJ2-3, with D possibly being TRBD2 (6 bases). This CDR3 is built from 16 residues. V was trimmed by 1 base and J by 1 base, leaving 13 bases between them. Per the germline V gene, CDR1 is SGHRS and CDR2 is YFSETQ. The chain's CDR3 is CASSLNLGLGTDTQYF. CDR3 sequence (DNA): TGCGCCAGCAGCTTGAATCTGGGACTGGGCACAGATACGCAGTATTTT.

Of note for this clone: In the same sample, other DNA sequences code for this CDR3. CDR3 in amino acids: CASSQGTEAFF. CDR3 DNA: TGCGCCAGCAGCCAAGGGACTGAAGCTTTCTTT. This chain uses TRBV4-3 with TRBJ1-1; D gene uncertain. V lost 1 base and J 5 bases, leaving 2 bases between the germline ends. The CDR3 length is 11 residues. Germline V gene data show CDR1 as LGHNA and CDR2 as YSLEER.

Of note for this clone: The same CDR3 arises from other DNA sequences in this sample as well. The CDR3 is CASSFLGEQFF. The CDR3 coding sequence is TGTGCCAGCAGTTTTTTGGGCGAGCAGTTCTTC. The rearrangement uses TRBV27 and TRBJ2-1; D call uncertain. Trimming stripped 3 bases from V and 10 bases from J, with 7 bases between. Per germline, CDR1 MNHEY and CDR2 SMNVEV (reference sequence). The CDR3 spans 11 residues.